This TCR beta chain was recovered during a study of T-cell memory formation after mild COVID-19. Regarding the study as a whole: Clones contracting across day 15 to 85 had a balanced CD4/CD8 profile; later expanding clones leaned CD4+. Some SARS-CoV-2-responding clones were already detected in memory before infection. Researchers report contracting CD4+ clones mostly in CM and EM, with CD8+ clones in EMRA. Still unconfirmed is whether the second-wave clones peaking on day 37 recognized SARS-CoV-2.

TCRdb used MiXCR to reprocess the 5' RACE reads, holding one entry per CDR3 protein. In the table there are roughly 370,000 distinct CDR3 sequences, 15% to 20% of which are singletons. Germline-derived CDR1 and CDR2 are MGHRA and YSYEKL. Trimming shortened V by 3 bases and J by 7 bases, and 15 bases separated the two germline ends. The CDR3 length is 14 residues. This clonotype has more than one count but fewer than ten. Its antigen is as yet unknown. The chain combines TRBV4-1 with TRBJ1-1; D gene ambiguous. The specimen sequenced was PBMCs or a T cell subset sorted from them (not recorded which). This receptor was obtained from a man in his late teens or twenties who had mild COVID-19 (a few samples of this study predate the infection). Cell type and time point are not known. CDR3 in DNA: TGCGCCAGCAGCCATCTTCGACTTTCTGATGAAGCTTTCTTT. Translation gives CASSHLRLSDEAFF.